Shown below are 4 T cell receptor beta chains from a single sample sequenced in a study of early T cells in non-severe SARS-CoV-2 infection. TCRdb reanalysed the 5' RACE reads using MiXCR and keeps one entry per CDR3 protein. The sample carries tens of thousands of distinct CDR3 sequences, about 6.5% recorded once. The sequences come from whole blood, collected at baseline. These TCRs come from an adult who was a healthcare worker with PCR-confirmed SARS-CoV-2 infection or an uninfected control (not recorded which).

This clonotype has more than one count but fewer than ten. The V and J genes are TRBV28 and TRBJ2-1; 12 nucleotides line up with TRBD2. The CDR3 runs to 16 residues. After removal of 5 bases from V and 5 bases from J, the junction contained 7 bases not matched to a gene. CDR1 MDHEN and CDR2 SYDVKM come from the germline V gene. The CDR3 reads CASSNLAGGPDNEQFF. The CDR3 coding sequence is TGTGCCAGCAGTAACCTAGCGGGAGGGCCCGACAATGAGCAGTTCTTC.

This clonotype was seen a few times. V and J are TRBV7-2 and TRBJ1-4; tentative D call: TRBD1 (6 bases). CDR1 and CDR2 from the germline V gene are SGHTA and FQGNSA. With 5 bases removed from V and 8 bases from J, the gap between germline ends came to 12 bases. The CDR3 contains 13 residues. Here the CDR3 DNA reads TGTGCCAGCAGCGGGGACACCGAAGAAAAACTGTTTTTT. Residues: CASSGDTEEKLFF. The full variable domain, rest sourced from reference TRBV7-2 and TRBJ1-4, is GAGVSQSPSNKVTEKGKDVELRCDPISGHTALYWYRQSLGQGLEFLIYFQGNSAPDKSGLPSDRFSAERTGGSVSTLTIQRTQQEDSAVYLCASSGDTEEKLFFGSGTQLSVL.

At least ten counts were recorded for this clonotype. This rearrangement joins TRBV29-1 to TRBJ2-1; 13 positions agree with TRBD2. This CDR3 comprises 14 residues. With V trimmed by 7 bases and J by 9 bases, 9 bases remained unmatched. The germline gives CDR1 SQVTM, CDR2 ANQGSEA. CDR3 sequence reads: CSAATSGGASEQFF. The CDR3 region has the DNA TGCAGCGCCGCAACTAGCGGGGGGGCCAGTGAGCAGTTCTTC.

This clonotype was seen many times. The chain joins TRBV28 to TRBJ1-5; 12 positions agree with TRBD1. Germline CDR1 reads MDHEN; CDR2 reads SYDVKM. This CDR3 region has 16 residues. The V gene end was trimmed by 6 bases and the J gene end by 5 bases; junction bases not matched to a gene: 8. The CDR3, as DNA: TGTGCCAGCAGCACCCGGGGACAGGGGGCTGATCAGCCCCAGCATTTT. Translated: CASSTRGQGADQPQHF.